Listed below are T cell receptor beta chains from one sample, sequenced in a study of metastatic and nonmetastatic thyroid tumors. TCRdb re-called the PCR reads with MiXCR. The sample consists of some 60,000 clones, roughly 30% of them appearing once. Material for sequencing was blood. The receptors here all came from a female donor with papillary thyroid cancer or a benign thyroid nodule (not recorded which). Some clones in this sample may be carry-over from other donors' samples. The CDR3 runs from the conserved cysteine through the conserved F or W. The D gene is left open where the match is weak. Only some rows state a clone size, as once, few, many or a class for expanded clones.

18	TRBV6-2/TRBV6-3	-	TRBJ1-2	TRBD1	CASSSLRDRSQQLYGYTF	TGTGCCAGCAGTTCGCTCCGGGACAGGAGTCAACAACTCTATGGCTACACCTTC
15	TRBV6-1	-	TRBJ1-2	-	CASSESGNPLNRYTF	TGTGCCAGCAGTGAATCAGGGAATCCCCTCAATCGCTACACCTTC
19	TRBV11-2	few	TRBJ2-2	TRBD2	CASSLDRGKREGRTGELFF	TGTGCCAGCAGCTTAGACCGAGGTAAGCGGGAGGGCCGCACCGGGGAGCTGTTTTTT
15	TRBV19	few	TRBJ1-1	-	CASRDQRQMNTEAFF	TGTGCCAGTAGGGATCAAAGGCAGATGAACACTGAAGCTTTCTTT
12	TRBV5-6	many	TRBJ2-7	-	CASSVGTYEQYF	TGTGCCAGCAGCGTCGGGACTTACGAGCAGTACTTC
11	TRBV24-1	few	TRBJ2-1	-	CATSAGGEQFF	TGTGCCACCAGTGCCGGAGGTGAGCAGTTCTTC
12	TRBV10-1	few	TRBJ2-3	-	CASSEGGLTQYF	TGCGCCAGCAGTGAGGGAGGGCTTACGCAGTATTTT
14	TRBV6-1	few	TRBJ1-3	-	CASTPGSSGNTIYF	TGTGCCAGCACTCCAGGGAGTTCCGGAAACACCATATATTTT
15	TRBV6-1	few	TRBJ2-7	TRBD1	CASSVSGTGIYEQYF	TGTGCCAGCAGTGTTTCCGGGACAGGGATCTACGAGCAGTACTTC
12	TRBV18	once	TRBJ2-7	-	CASSPVDHEQYF	TGTGCCAGCTCACCGGTCGACCACGAGCAGTACTTC
15	TRBV28	-	TRBJ1-5	TRBD1	CASSWGQTSNQPQHF	TGTGCCAGCAGTTGGGGACAGACGAGCAATCAGCCCCAGCATTTT
15	TRBV7-8	medium-sized	TRBJ1-1	-	CASSVSRVLNTEAFF	TGTGCCAGCAGCGTAAGCAGGGTATTGAACACTGAAGCTTTCTTT
13	TRBV28	-	TRBJ2-7	-	CASSRLSQDEQYF	TGTGCCAGCAGCCGATTATCCCAGGACGAGCAGTACTTC
15	TRBV6-1	-	TRBJ2-7	TRBD2	CASSEATSGKDEQYF	TGTGCCAGCAGTGAAGCAACTAGCGGGAAAGACGAGCAGTACTTC
14	TRBV24-1	-	TRBJ1-1	-	CATRGGARNTEAFF	TGTGCCACCCGGGGAGGGGCGAGGAACACTGAAGCTTTCTTT
16	TRBV15	-	TRBJ1-6	-	CPTSRVRGLAPSPLHF	TGTCCCACCAGCAGAGTTCGGGGTCTAGCACCCTCACCCCTCCACTTT
12	TRBV4-1	-	TRBJ2-7	-	CASSLASGEQYF	TGCGCCAGCAGCCTGGCCTCGGGCGAGCAGTACTTC
14	TRBV9	few	TRBJ2-2	-	CASSVFKVTGELFF	TGTGCCAGCAGCGTATTCAAGGTTACCGGGGAGCTGTTTTTT
11	TRBV2	-	TRBJ2-1	TRBD2	CASSGGTRGFF	TGTGCCAGCAGTGGTGGGACTAGGGGATTCTTC
15	TRBV29-1	few	TRBJ2-2	TRBD1	CSVVPGTDLTGELFF	TGCAGCGTTGTTCCCGGGACAGACCTCACCGGGGAGCTGTTTTTT
16	TRBV4-1	many	TRBJ2-7	TRBD1	CASSPLAGTGVDEQYF	TGCGCCAGCAGCCCCTTAGCCGGGACAGGGGTCGACGAGCAGTACTTC
14	TRBV6-1	few	TRBJ1-5	-	CASSEGDGNQPQHF	TGTGCCAGCAGTGAAGGGGACGGCAATCAGCCCCAGCATTTT
13	TRBV4-1	-	TRBJ1-2	-	CASSQDRGAGYTF	TGCGCCAGCAGCCAAGATAGGGGGGCTGGCTACACCTTC
13	TRBV2	-	TRBJ2-5	-	CASRGDSQETQYF	TGTGCCAGCAGGGGAGACAGCCAAGAGACCCAGTACTTC
16	TRBV6-1	few	TRBJ2-1	TRBD2	CASIPIGGAGGNEQFF	TGTGCCAGCATACCCATCGGTGGAGCGGGAGGGAATGAGCAGTTCTTC
15	TRBV6-2/TRBV6-3	once	TRBJ2-3	TRBD2	CAPQTSGRYPDTQYF	TGTGCCCCCCAGACTAGCGGGAGATATCCAGATACGCAGTATTTT
15	TRBV27	few	TRBJ1-3	-	CASSPEGPAGNTIYF	TGTGCCAGCAGTCCGGAGGGTCCGGCCGGAAACACCATATATTTT
13	TRBV28	-	TRBJ2-3	-	CASSGTFKDTQYF	TGTGCCAGCAGTGGGACATTCAAAGATACGCAGTATTTT
15	TRBV5-1	-	TRBJ1-2	-	CASRSDPGLDYGYTF	TGCGCCAGCAGATCTGATCCAGGGTTGGACTATGGCTACACCTTC
15	TRBV28	few	TRBJ1-5	TRBD1	CASSLIDRDMQPQHF	TGTGCCAGCAGTTTAATCGACAGGGATATGCAGCCCCAGCATTTT
16	TRBV12-3/TRBV12-4	few	TRBJ2-5	TRBD2	CASSPSGAGGREAQYF	TGTGCCAGCAGCCCCTCCGGAGCGGGAGGACGGGAGGCCCAGTACTTC
14	TRBV27	-	TRBJ2-7	-	CASRTFRDPYEQYF	TGTGCCAGCCGCACCTTCCGGGATCCCTACGAGCAGTACTTC
19	TRBV9	-	TRBJ2-2	-	CASSVALSDRIINTGELFF	TGTGCCAGCAGCGTAGCTCTATCGGACAGAATAATAAACACCGGGGAGCTGTTTTTT
16	TRBV27	-	TRBJ1-2	-	CASSFISRILNYGYTF	TGTGCCAGCAGTTTTATATCCCGTATCCTTAACTATGGCTACACCTTC
20	TRBV6-9	-	TRBJ2-1	TRBD2	CASSYGLAGDGRSNWHEQFF	TGTGCCAGCAGTTATGGGCTAGCGGGAGATGGTCGATCCAATTGGCATGAGCAGTTCTTC
12	TRBV25-1	few	TRBJ1-2	-	CASSTFNYGYTF	TGTGCCAGCAGCACCTTTAACTATGGCTACACCTTC
15	TRBV12-3/TRBV12-4	-	TRBJ2-3	-	CASRRGSTSTDTQYF	TGTGCCAGCAGACGGGGGTCTACTAGCACAGATACGCAGTATTTT